This note documents a single TCR beta chain sequence. Its cognate antigen is unknown. The repertoire was sequenced with immunoSEQ multiplex PCR; TCRdb's copy has only in-frame clones and lacks some. The sample gives about 31,000 clones, 75% to 95% of which show up once; approximately 4.3% is in the top ten. This sample was included in a study of OX40 agonist ivuxolimab in advanced cancers. Study overall: People in dose escalation had one of these cancers: hepatocellular carcinoma, melanoma, renal cell or head and neck cancer.

Germline trimming cut 2 bases from V and 2 bases from J; bases unmatched to any gene: 2. The CDR3 is made up of 14 amino acids. Germline CDR1 and CDR2: MNHEY and SMNVEV (reference sequence). Study-wide points: Partial responders at 0.1-3.0 mg/kg had among the lowest clonal expansion. Clonal expansion was seen in CD4+ and CD8+ blood T cells by week 6 at 0.1 to 3.0 mg/kg.

The sequencing used CD4+ or CD8+ T cells sorted from blood, collected in a trial of the OX40 agonist ivuxolimab. The TCR was taken from an adult with an advanced solid tumor such as melanoma, head and neck, liver or kidney cancer. V usage is TRBV27 and J usage is TRBJ1-1, with 7 nucleotides matching TRBD1. CDR3 sequence reads: CASSLEGANTEAFF. The CDR3 bases are TGTGCCAGCAGTTTAGAGGGGGCTAACACTGAAGCTTTCTTT.